This T cell receptor beta chain was captured by sequencing in a study of blood T cell repertoires in COVID-19. The CDR3 sequence is 13 residues long. Germline V gene sequence: CDR1 LGHDT, CDR2 YNNKEL (reference sequence). V dropped 1 base and J dropped 3 bases, with 7 bases sitting between them. Method: immunoSEQ multiplex PCR; TCRdb's copy keeps in-frame clones and lacks some. This repertoire shows 250,000 to 300,000 clones, about 70% found once; its top ten account for approximately 3.2%. This sequence was found in a woman of 80 years or more with acute or convalescent COVID-19. V gene TRBV3-1 (or the pseudogene TRBV3-2) combines with J gene TRBJ2-7; a possible D gene is TRBD1 (5 bases). Input material: peripheral blood. The DNA of the CDR3 is TGTGCCAGCAGCCAAGCAGGGAACTACGAGCAGTACTTC. The encoded protein is CASSQAGNYEQYF.